This T cell receptor (beta chain) was sequenced for a study of shared clonotypes between healthy human individuals. Germline V gene data show CDR1 as MNHEY and CDR2 as SVGAGI. The CDR3 totals 14 residues. Trimming shortened V by 6 bases and J by 1 base, and 13 bases separated the two germline ends. Regarding this clone: The antigen is undetermined.

General observations from the study: Larger richness was generally estimated for naive than memory subsets.

Each sorted subset replicate got 200 ng genomic DNA, roughly 30,000 genomes. Sequencing used immunoSEQ multiplex PCR; TCRdb keeps in-frame clones, though not all of them. The data contain about 2.2 million clones, 93% of them singletons. Naivety among CD8 cells was defined by CD45RO negativity and positive CCR7 selection, thereby excluding terminally differentiated effector memory CD45RA+ cells. The sample consisted of naive CD8+ T cells from PBMCs. The rearrangement links TRBV6-5 to TRBJ2-7; possibly TRBD1 for D (6 bases). This sequence was found in a man younger than 35 in good health. Some clones in this sample may be carry-over from other donors' samples. CDR3 sequence: CASRDTGSSYEQYF. The CDR3 nucleotides are TGTGCCAGCAGAGATACAGGGTCGTCCTACGAGCAGTACTTC.